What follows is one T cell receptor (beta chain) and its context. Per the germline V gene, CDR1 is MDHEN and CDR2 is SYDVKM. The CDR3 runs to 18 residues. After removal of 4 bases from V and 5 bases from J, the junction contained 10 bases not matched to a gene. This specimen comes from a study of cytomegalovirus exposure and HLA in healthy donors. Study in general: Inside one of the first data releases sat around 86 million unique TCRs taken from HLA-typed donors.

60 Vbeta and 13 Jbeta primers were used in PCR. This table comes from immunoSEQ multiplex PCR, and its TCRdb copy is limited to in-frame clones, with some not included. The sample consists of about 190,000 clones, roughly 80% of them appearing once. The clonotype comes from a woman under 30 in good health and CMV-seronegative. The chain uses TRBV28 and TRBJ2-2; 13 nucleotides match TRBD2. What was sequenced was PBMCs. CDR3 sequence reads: CASSSLAGGALRTGELFF. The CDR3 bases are TGTGCCAGCAGTTCACTAGCGGGAGGGGCTTTGCGAACCGGGGAGCTGTTTTTT.